These 17 T cell receptor beta chains share one sample of origin, sequenced in a study of shared clonotypes between healthy human individuals. Here immunoSEQ multiplex PCR was the method, and the copy in TCRdb shows in-frame clones only, minus some. The sample shows a few million clones, 95% of them seen only once. Specimen: naive CD4+ T cells sorted from blood. Subset meaning: CD45RA+ positively selected. The origin of the receptors is a young man in good health.

The chain links TRBV7-8 to TRBJ1-1; TRBD1 agrees at 7 bases. Germline CDR1 and CDR2: SGHVS and FQNEAQ. The V segment lost 5 bases and the J segment 2 bases; nucleotides outside the gene matches: 11. CDR3 length: 16 amino acids. The CDR3 nucleotides are TGTGCCAGCAGCCCCCTTGCCCCAGGGGGAAACACTGAAGCTTTCTTT. Translated: CASSPLAPGGNTEAFF.

The V and J genes are TRBV6-1 and TRBJ1-5, with TRBD1 as a possible D gene (6 bases). V was pared by 2 bases and J by 4 bases, with 12 bases between. Germline lookup yields CDR1 MNHNS and CDR2 SASEGT. The CDR3 is 15 residues long. CDR3 DNA sequence: TGTGCCAGCAGTGAAAGCCCCAGGGGAAATCAGCCCCAGCATTTT. It yields the protein CASSESPRGNQPQHF.

In nucleotides, the CDR3 is TGTGCCTGGACCCCTTGGGGAAACACCATATATTTT. It is translated as CAWTPWGNTIYF. V is TRBV30 and J is TRBJ1-3, with D hard to call. The CDR3 spans 12 residues. The V and J ends lost 4 bases and 4 bases respectively, with 8 bases between them. From germline, CDR1 is GTSNPN and CDR2 SVGIG (reference sequence).

The chain employs TRBV5-5 and TRBJ1-6; a possible D gene is TRBD1 (5 bases). The CDR3 sequence is 15 residues long. Trimming left V 2 bases short and J 10 bases short, with 16 bases between. Germline-derived CDR1 and CDR2 are SGHKS and YYEKEE (reference sequence). The DNA of the CDR3 is TGTGCCAGCAGCTTACAGGCTCAGTTGGGGTCACCCCTCCACTTT. Translating gives CASSLQAQLGSPLHF.

The chain combines TRBV4-1 with TRBJ1-4; the D is unclear. The germline CDR1 and CDR2 sequences are MGHRA and YSYEKL. The CDR3 loop spans 16 amino acids. Trimming shortened V by 0 bases and J by 3 bases, and 11 bases separated the two germline ends. DNA of the CDR3: TGCGCCAGCAGCCAAGAACAGACCCTCCCTAATGAAAAACTGTTTTTT. Amino acid sequence: CASSQEQTLPNEKLFF.

The rearrangement links TRBV5-6 to TRBJ2-7, with 7 bases identical to TRBD2. CDR1 is SGHDT and CDR2 is YYEEEE in the germline V gene. Trimming took 4 bases from V and 5 from J; bases not matched to a gene: 12. This CDR3 spans 15 amino acids. The DNA for the CDR3 is TGTGCCAGCAGCAGCGTCCGGGCAGGGAGGGACGAGCAGTACTTC. This gives the protein CASSSVRAGRDEQYF. Full variable domain (missing parts from reference TRBV5-6 and TRBJ2-7): DAGVTQSPTHLIKTRGQQVTLRCSPKSGHDTVSWYQQALGQGPQFIFQYYEEEERQRGNFPDRFSGHQFPNYSSELNVNALLLGDSALYLCASSSVRAGRDEQYFGPGTRLTVT.

This chain joins TRBV4-3 and TRBJ1-3; D remains ambiguous. Deletions cut 0 bases from V and 0 bases from J, with 9 bases between. CDR1 LGHNA and CDR2 YSLEER come from the germline V gene. The CDR3 has 16 amino acids. The CDR3 spells CASSQDVTYSGNTIYF. The CDR3 DNA reads TGCGCCAGCAGCCAAGACGTTACCTACTCTGGAAACACCATATATTTT.

The chain joins TRBV6-5 to TRBJ2-7; TRBD1 agrees at 8 bases. The junction had 5 bases not matched to a gene; V was cut back by 7 bases and J by 3 bases. Germline CDR1 reads MNHEY; CDR2 reads SVGAGI. The CDR3 length is 13 residues. The CDR3 is CASTLGQGYEQYF. CDR3 bases: TGTGCCAGCACCCTAGGACAGGGCTACGAGCAGTACTTC.

This sequence joins TRBV28 and TRBJ1-5; D is uncertain. Germline V CDR1 and CDR2: MDHEN, SYDVKM. This CDR3 is 16 amino acids long. V lost 7 bases, J lost 0 bases, and 16 bases lay in between. The CDR3 protein is CASTPSGLYSNQPQHF. CDR3 coding DNA: TGTGCCAGCACCCCCTCAGGCCTGTATAGCAATCAGCCCCAGCATTTT.

The chain has TRBV7-9 and TRBJ2-2; D remains ambiguous. This CDR3 has 14 residues. Germline CDR1 reads SEHNR; CDR2 reads FQNEAQ (reference sequence). With 4 bases removed from V and 5 bases from J, the gap between germline ends came to 11 bases. CDR3 DNA: TGTGCCAGCAGCTCCCCCAAAGGTACCGGGGAGCTGTTTTTT. Protein sequence: CASSSPKGTGELFF.

On this clone: Distinct nucleotide sequences in the sample also encode this CDR3. CDR3 sequence reads: CASSVSGYEQYF. CDR3 nucleotide sequence: TGTGCCAGCAGCGTATCGGGGTACGAGCAGTACTTC. The rearrangement uses TRBV5-6 and TRBJ2-7, with D possibly TRBD2 on 5 matching bases. Germline V lookup: CDR1 SGHDT, CDR2 YYEEEE. V was shortened by 4 bases and J by 4 bases, with 9 bases between the two germline ends. This CDR3 has 12 amino acids.

The V and J genes are TRBV27 and TRBJ1-1; 9 nucleotides agree with TRBD1. After removal of 3 bases from V and 6 bases from J, the junction contained 14 bases not matched to a gene. Germline assignment: CDR1 MNHEY and CDR2 SMNVEV (reference sequence). The CDR3 totals 17 residues. The CDR3 spells CASSLTGTGIRFSEAFF. CDR3 DNA sequence: TGTGCCAGCAGTTTGACCGGGACAGGGATTCGGTTCTCTGAAGCTTTCTTT.

V gene TRBV7-9 combines with J gene TRBJ1-3; D unresolved. V was trimmed by 5 bases and J by 4 bases, leaving 9 bases between them. The germline CDR1 and CDR2 sequences are SEHNR and FQNEAQ (reference sequence). CDR3 size: 13 residues. The CDR3 here is CASSLLQGNTIYF. The DNA for the CDR3 is TGTGCCAGCAGCCTACTACAAGGAAACACCATATATTTT.

The rearrangement uses TRBV4-1 and TRBJ1-4; D may be TRBD1 (6 bases). Trimming stripped 1 base from V and 0 bases from J, with 12 bases between. CDR3 length: 17 residues. In germline, CDR1 is MGHRA, CDR2 YSYEKL. Written as DNA, the CDR3 is TGCGCCAGCAGCCAAGGCCAGGGGACCGCAACTAATGAAAAACTGTTTTTT. Translating gives CASSQGQGTATNEKLFF.

V gene TRBV5-1 combines with J gene TRBJ1-4; unclear D gene. V lost 3 bases to trimming and J lost 0 bases, with 12 bases between them. CDR3 length equals 16 residues. CDR1 is SGHRS and CDR2 is YFSETQ in the germline V gene. CDR3: CASSSGPTATNEKLFF. DNA of the CDR3: TGCGCCAGCAGCTCCGGTCCTACAGCAACTAATGAAAAACTGTTTTTT.

This sequence joins TRBV27 and TRBJ2-1; 14 bases map to TRBD2. The J segment lost 9 bases and the V segment lost 6 bases, leaving 7 bases of the junction unmatched. Germline CDR1 is MNHEY and CDR2 is SMNVEV (reference sequence). The CDR3 loop spans 15 amino acids. This CDR3 is CASSPTSGRAVEQFF. The CDR3 DNA follows: TGTGCCAGCAGCCCGACTAGCGGGAGGGCGGTTGAGCAGTTCTTC.

As to this clone: This specimen includes other DNA sequences encoding the same CDR3. The chain carries TRBV28 and TRBJ2-5; D may be TRBD2 (6 bases). Trimming pared 6 bases from V and 3 bases from J, leaving 8 bases between. CDR1 is MDHEN and CDR2 is SYDVKM in the germline V gene. The CDR3 runs 12 residues. Here the CDR3 reads CASSRGKETQYF. The CDR3 DNA reads as TGTGCCAGCAGCCGCGGGAAAGAGACCCAGTACTTC.